These T cell receptor beta chains were read from a single sample in a study of blood T cell repertoires in COVID-19. Sequenced by immunoSEQ multiplex PCR; TCRdb stores in-frame clones only, minus some. The data show approximately 480,000 clones, 85% to 90% seen once. The sample was peripheral blood. Every receptor here comes from a young man with COVID-19, enrolled during active disease. Each CDR3 is given with its conserved first and last residue. The D gene is left open where the match is weak. Only some rows state a clone size, as once, few, many or a class for expanded clones.

-,TRBJ2-2,TRBV6-5,-,14,CASIVSPNTGELFF,TGTGCCAGCATTGTAAGCCCTAACACCGGGGAGCTGTTTTTT
-,TRBJ2-1,TRBV27,-,11,CASSLFGEQFF,TGTGCCAGCAGTTTATTCGGTGAGCAGTTCTTC
-,TRBJ2-1,TRBV2,-,14,CASSWTTQYNEQFF,TGTGCCAGCAGTTGGACTACCCAATACAATGAGCAGTTCTTC
-,TRBJ1-3,TRBV9,-,14,CASSVAPFRNTIYF,TGTGCCAGCAGCGTAGCCCCGTTCCGAAACACCATATATTTT
-,TRBJ1-5,TRBV27,-,15,CASSSIRGAVQPQHF,TGTGCCAGCAGTTCGATACGGGGGGCTGTTCAGCCCCAGCATTTT
-,TRBJ1-6,TRBV7-9,-,18,CASSLTGIRSSYNSPLHF,TGTGCCAGCAGCCTAACAGGGATCCGAAGCTCCTATAATTCACCCCTCCACTTT
TRBD1,TRBJ1-2,TRBV5-1,-,14,CASSRQGGDYGYTF,TGCGCCAGCAGTCGACAGGGAGGCGACTATGGCTACACCTTC
TRBD2,TRBJ2-7,TRBV19,once,16,CASSIGRTSGDYEQYF,TGTGCCAGTAGTATAGGGCGGACTAGCGGGGATTACGAGCAGTACTTC
-,TRBJ2-1,TRBV9,-,13,CASSVDSPNEQFF,TGTGCCAGCAGCGTAGACAGTCCCAATGAGCAGTTCTTC
-,TRBJ2-5,TRBV10-2,-,17,CASSATSGGGGVETQYF,TGCGCCAGCAGTGCCACCTCGGGGGGAGGGGGAGTCGAGACCCAGTACTTC
TRBD2,TRBJ2-1,TRBV11-3,-,16,CASSPISGRANNEQFF,TGTGCCAGCAGCCCCATTAGCGGGAGGGCTAACAATGAGCAGTTCTTC
TRBD1,TRBJ2-5,TRBV19,-,14,CASSTRDRALTQYF,TGTGCCAGTAGTACCCGGGACAGGGCTCTGACCCAGTACTTC
TRBD2,TRBJ2-3,TRBV9,-,16,CASSVGPSGFADTQYF,TGTGCCAGCAGCGTAGGGCCTAGCGGGTTCGCAGATACGCAGTATTTT
TRBD2,TRBJ2-3,TRBV5-1,-,16,CASSPGTSKSTDTQYF,TGCGCCAGCAGCCCCGGGACTAGCAAGAGCACAGATACGCAGTATTTT
TRBD1,TRBJ2-2,TRBV19,-,16,CASSFWGQPNTGELFF,TGTGCCAGTAGCTTCTGGGGACAGCCAAACACCGGGGAGCTGTTTTTT
-,TRBJ2-5,TRBV11-2,-,18,CASSKAPRGSTRKETQYF,TGTGCCAGCAGCAAAGCCCCCAGGGGCAGCACAAGGAAAGAGACCCAGTACTTC
TRBD2,TRBJ2-1,TRBV5-4,-,12,CASRAGNNEQFF,TGTGCCAGCCGAGCGGGAAACAATGAGCAGTTCTTC
-,TRBJ1-5,TRBV7-8,-,14,CASSLIRENQPQHF,TGTGCCAGCAGCCTAATCCGGGAAAATCAGCCCCAGCATTTT
TRBD2,TRBJ2-1,TRBV11-2,-,12,CASSLVGTSVVF,TGTGCCAGCAGCTTAGTTGGGACTAGCGTTGTCTTC
-,TRBJ2-3,TRBV4-1,-,14,CASSQGPATDTQYF,TGCGCCAGCAGCCAAGGTCCAGCGACAGATACGCAGTATTTT
TRBD1,TRBJ1-4,TRBV13,-,16,CASSSTEDRAGEKLFF,TGTGCCAGCAGCTCAACTGAGGACAGGGCCGGTGAAAAACTGTTTTTT
-,TRBJ2-2,TRBV5-1,few,15,CASSSLAGDTGELFF,TGCGCCAGCAGCAGCCTGGCGGGCGACACCGGGGAGCTGTTTTTT
-,TRBJ2-7,TRBV12-3/TRBV12-4,-,13,CASSPSGIYEQYF,TGTGCCAGCAGCCCATCAGGAATCTACGAGCAGTACTTC
-,TRBJ1-1,TRBV29-1,-,14,CSVFTGLKNTEAFF,TGCAGCGTTTTTACAGGGCTAAAGAACACTGAAGCTTTCTTT
-,TRBJ1-1,TRBV19,-,13,CASSSGGVTEAFF,TGTGCCAGTAGCTCCGGAGGGGTGACTGAAGCTTTCTTT
-,TRBJ2-5,TRBV7-9,-,15,CASSFASREQETQYF,TGTGCCAGCAGCTTTGCCTCTCGAGAACAAGAGACCCAGTACTTC
-,TRBJ2-7,TRBV15,-,15,CATSSKGSPSYEQYF,TGTGCCACCAGCAGCAAGGGGTCTCCCAGCTACGAGCAGTACTTC
-,TRBJ1-6,TRBV27,-,12,CASRQGSSPLHF,TGTGCCAGCAGGCAGGGGTCTTCACCCCTCCACTTT
-,TRBJ2-1,TRBV28,-,9,CASPDEQFF,TGTGCCAGCCCCGATGAGCAGTTCTTC
TRBD2,TRBJ2-7,TRBV6-5,-,13,CASKAGVLYEQYF,TGTGCCAGCAAGGCGGGAGTGCTTTACGAGCAGTACTTC
-,TRBJ2-7,TRBV2,-,15,CASSDYQIHSYEQYF,TGTGCCAGCAGTGATTATCAGATCCACTCCTACGAGCAGTACTTC
-,TRBJ2-7,TRBV30,-,12,CAGGQGTYEQYF,TGTGCCGGTGGTCAGGGGACCTACGAGCAGTACTTC
TRBD1,TRBJ2-3,TRBV2,-,15,CATSGDRGNTDTQYF,TGTGCCACCTCCGGAGACAGGGGCAACACAGATACGCAGTATTTT
TRBD1,TRBJ2-5,TRBV2,-,13,CASKDRAQETQYF,TGTGCCAGCAAGGACAGGGCCCAAGAGACCCAGTACTTC
TRBD1,TRBJ1-2,TRBV3-1/TRBV3-2,once,13,CASSPRTGAGYTF,TGTGCCAGCAGCCCCCGGACAGGGGCTGGCTACACCTTC
TRBD2,TRBJ2-2,TRBV28,once,18,CASSFRTSGGAARKELFF,TGTGCCAGCAGTTTCCGGACTAGCGGGGGGGCAGCAAGAAAGGAGCTGTTTTTT
TRBD2,TRBJ2-5,TRBV10-3,-,16,CAISALAGGPEETQYF,TGTGCCATCAGTGCACTAGCGGGAGGGCCGGAAGAGACCCAGTACTTC
-,TRBJ1-2,TRBV23-1,-,14,CASSQSTQGNGYTF,TGCGCCAGCAGTCAATCGACACAGGGTAATGGCTACACCTTC
TRBD1,TRBJ1-2,TRBV30,-,13,CAWSATGPSGYTF,TGTGCCTGGAGTGCGACAGGGCCCTCTGGCTACACCTTC
-,TRBJ1-2,TRBV11-1,-,15,CASSLSTLGHYGYTF,TGTGCCAGCAGCTTAAGCACCCTGGGGCACTATGGCTACACCTTC
TRBD1,TRBJ1-6,TRBV19,-,16,CASSTRTGTGDSPLHF,TGTGCCAGTAGTACACGAACCGGGACAGGGGACTCACCCCTCCACTTT
-,TRBJ1-2,TRBV27,-,15,CASSYDRNHPYGYTF,TGTGCCAGCAGTTACGACAGGAACCATCCCTATGGCTACACCTTC
-,TRBJ2-5,TRBV28,-,12,CASRSGGRTQYF,TGTGCCAGCAGGTCCGGAGGGAGGACCCAGTACTTC
-,TRBJ2-1,TRBV12-3/TRBV12-4,-,13,CASTPPLYNEQFF,TGTGCCAGCACCCCCCCATTGTACAATGAGCAGTTCTTC
-,TRBJ2-1,TRBV11-2,-,14,CASSLGGTYNEQFF,TGTGCCAGCAGCTTAGGCGGGACCTACAATGAGCAGTTCTTC
-,TRBJ2-5,TRBV9,-,15,CASSVGPEQGTMRYF,TGTGCCAGCAGCGTAGGGCCCGAACAGGGAACGATGAGGTACTTC
TRBD2,TRBJ2-7,TRBV7-9,-,17,CASSLVGGLAGLYEQYF,TGTGCCAGCAGCTTAGTGGGAGGGCTAGCGGGACTCTACGAGCAGTACTTC
-,TRBJ1-1,TRBV29-1,once,13,CSVLRLLNTEAFF,TGCAGCGTCCTACGACTCTTGAACACTGAAGCTTTCTTT
-,TRBJ1-2,TRBV11-2,-,12,CASSPRVGGYTF,TGTGCCAGCAGCCCCCGGGTCGGGGGCTACACCTTC
TRBD2,TRBJ2-4,TRBV2,-,16,CASSSALGLAGSIQYF,TGTGCCAGCAGTTCGGCACTGGGACTAGCGGGATCCATTCAGTACTTC
-,TRBJ1-1,TRBV14,-,13,CASSRTVNTEAFF,TGTGCCAGCAGCCGTACGGTGAACACTGAAGCTTTCTTT
-,TRBJ2-7,TRBV18,-,14,CASSTGSGAYEQYF,TGTGCCAGCTCCACCGGGAGCGGAGCCTACGAGCAGTACTTC
TRBD1,TRBJ2-6,TRBV27,-,20,CASSTNRDRASFSGANVLTF,TGTGCCAGCAGTACGAACCGGGACAGGGCCTCCTTCTCTGGGGCCAACGTCCTGACTTTC
TRBD1,TRBJ1-2,TRBV29-1,-,12,CSVETQGASYTF,TGCAGCGTTGAGACACAGGGGGCGAGCTACACCTTC